This T cell receptor beta chain originates from a study of T cells in tumors after PD-1 blockade. Overall study: Patients received pembrolizumab 200 mg every 3 weeks or cemiplimab 350 mg every 2 weeks. A subset received ongoing vismodegib 150 mg daily alongside anti-PD-1 therapy. Study-level findings and limits: Some novel exhausted tumor clones appeared in pre-treatment blood, suggesting peripheral recruitment.

Input was about 616 ng to 6,500 ng of genomic DNA from tumor or blood. Germline CDR1 is KGHSH and CDR2 is LQKENI. V lost 5 bases, J lost 5 bases, and 6 bases lay in between. There are 12 residues in the CDR3. Sequencing was performed with immunoSEQ multiplex PCR; in TCRdb, only in-frame clones are kept and a portion is missing. The sample contains roughly 50,000 clones, over 75% of which appear only once. This clone was counted once. What it binds is not known. The source material was PBMCs, sampled before anti-PD-1 treatment. The receptor was derived from a human donor with basal cell carcinoma. V is TRBV18 and J is TRBJ2-2; D is ambiguous. The CDR3 coding sequence is TGTGCCAGCTCAACCAGGACCGGGGAGCTGTTTTTT. Translating it yields CASSTRTGELFF.